Listed below are T cell receptor beta chains from one sample, sequenced in a study of T cells in Graves' hyperthyroidism and ophthalmopathy. TCRdb analysed the multiplex PCR reads with MiXCR anew, one entry per CDR3 protein. The table records about 530,000 distinct CDR3 sequences, 17% of them present only once. Input material: blood. The receptors here all came from a woman under 30 with Graves' ophthalmopathy. The CDR3 runs from the conserved cysteine through the conserved F or W. A D gene is named only where the DNA matches it firmly. Clone size appears in some rows only: once, few, many, or a class for an expanded clone.

>-|TRBJ1-6|few|TRBV28
CASKSPGTRAAYNSPLHF
TGTGCCAGCAAATCCCCTGGGACAAGGGCCGCCTATAATTCACCCCTCCACTTT
>-|TRBJ1-5|-|TRBV19
CASAKSSNQPQHF
TGTGCCAGCGCAAAGTCTTCCAATCAGCCCCAGCATTTT
>-|TRBJ2-1|-|TRBV7-8
CASSLRGSDTPNEQFF
TGTGCCAGCAGCTTAAGGGGATCTGACACCCCCAATGAGCAGTTCTTC
>TRBD1|TRBJ1-1|few|TRBV19
CASNLQGAGTEAFF
TGTGCCAGTAACCTACAGGGGGCGGGCACTGAAGCTTTCTTT
>TRBD1|TRBJ2-3|many|TRBV28
CASSLTGQGVDTQYF
TGTGCCAGCAGCTTAACAGGACAGGGGGTTGATACGCAGTATTTT
>-|TRBJ1-2|-|TRBV4-3
CASSQAGANYGYTF
TGCGCCAGCAGCCAAGCAGGGGCTAACTATGGCTACACCTTC
>TRBD1|TRBJ1-1|many|TRBV12-3/TRBV12-4
CASSPGAGGVGEAFF
TGTGCCAGCAGTCCTGGGGCAGGGGGAGTGGGTGAAGCTTTCTTT
>-|TRBJ2-1|-|TRBV4-1
CASSQGGMKQFF
TGCGCCAGCAGCCAAGGGGGAATGAAACAGTTCTTC
>-|TRBJ1-2|-|TRBV29-1
CSVEPPAEVNYGYTF
TGCAGCGTTGAACCCCCTGCGGAGGTTAACTATGGCTACACCTTC
>-|TRBJ2-7|many|TRBV11-2
CASSQTRREKGVDYEQYF
TGTGCCAGCAGCCAAACCCGACGGGAAAAGGGGGTCGACTACGAGCAGTACTTC
>-|TRBJ2-7|many|TRBV7-6
CASSFISASYEQYF
TGTGCCAGCAGCTTTATCTCGGCTTCCTACGAGCAGTACTTC
>TRBD1|TRBJ2-2|-|TRBV7-3
CASSFVGQGKTGELFF
TGTGCCAGCAGCTTCGTGGGACAGGGTAAAACCGGGGAGCTGTTTTTT
>-|TRBJ2-7|many|TRBV13
CASSLGRKQTSYEQYF
TGTGCCAGCAGCTTAGGCCGTAAACAGACGTCCTACGAGCAGTACTTC
>-|TRBJ1-5|few|TRBV5-1
CASSLVRLWNQPQHF
TGCGCCAGCAGCTTGGTCAGGCTGTGGAATCAGCCCCAGCATTTT
>-|TRBJ2-2|many|TRBV27
CASSFVETVNTGELFF
TGTGCCAGCAGTTTTGTGGAAACAGTGAACACCGGGGAGCTGTTTTTT
>TRBD2|TRBJ2-1|many|TRBV28
CASRPRLAGAHEQFF
TGTGCCAGCAGACCCCGACTAGCGGGAGCCCATGAGCAGTTCTTC
>-|TRBJ2-5|few|TRBV20-1
CSIVRGGETQYF
TGCAGCATTGTTAGGGGCGGCGAGACCCAGTACTTC
>TRBD1|TRBJ2-7|many|TRBV7-2
CASSSSRDRAYEQYF
TGTGCCAGCAGCTCGTCCCGGGACAGGGCCTACGAGCAGTACTTC
>-|TRBJ1-2|many|TRBV28
CASSQKNYGYTF
TGTGCCAGCAGTCAGAAAAACTATGGCTACACCTTC
>TRBD1|TRBJ2-5|-|TRBV6-1
CASSDRAGGWETQYF
TGTGCCAGCAGTGATCGGGCAGGGGGTTGGGAGACCCAGTACTTC
>TRBD1|TRBJ1-2|many|TRBV3-1
CASGKRQGEDYGYTF
TGTGCCAGCGGTAAACGACAGGGCGAGGACTATGGCTACACCTTC
>TRBD1|TRBJ1-3|-|TRBV27
CASSPPGQGIGNTIYF
TGTGCCAGCAGTCCCCCGGGACAGGGGATTGGAAACACCATATATTTT
>TRBD2|TRBJ2-1|-|TRBV4-1
CASSPLAVRGDEQFF
TGCGCCAGCAGCCCGCTAGCGGTCCGAGGGGATGAGCAGTTCTTC
>-|TRBJ1-1|many|TRBV27
CASSTVPQGTTEAFF
TGTGCCAGCAGTACGGTCCCCCAGGGCACGACTGAAGCTTTCTTT
>-|TRBJ2-3|-|TRBV28
CASSPGWDILSTDTQYF
TGTGCCAGCAGCCCGGGTTGGGACATACTGAGCACAGATACGCAGTATTTT
>-|TRBJ1-1|few|TRBV10-3
CAISIHEGSTEAFF
TGTGCCATCAGTATTCATGAGGGTAGCACTGAAGCTTTCTTT
>-|TRBJ2-1|many|TRBV5-6
CASTVGRGPNEQFF
TGTGCCAGCACAGTGGGACGGGGGCCCAATGAGCAGTTCTTC
>TRBD1|TRBJ1-3|many|TRBV3-1
CASSQEGQGYSGNTIYF
TGTGCCAGCAGCCAAGAAGGACAGGGCTACTCTGGAAACACCATATATTTT
>TRBD1|TRBJ2-7|many|TRBV20-1
CSARQGREQYF
TGCAGTGCGAGACAGGGTCGTGAGCAGTACTTC